The text below deals with one T cell receptor beta chain. These data originate in a study of blood T cells in healthy people across ages. The CDR3 is 14 amino acids. The V gene's germline CDR1 is MNHEY and CDR2 SMNVEV (reference sequence). J gave up 5 bases and V 6 bases, and 5 bases lay outside the gene matches. Peripheral blood was drawn, around 9.5 milliliters per donor. Extraction of total RNA produced a minimum of 5 micrograms from each sample. A second PCR, run for roughly 7 to 11 cycles, used a sample-barcoded 5' primer plus a J-beta primer mix. The study obtained at least 2.5 million CDR3-containing paired-end reads from every sample. TCRdb re-derived calls from the 5' RACE reads in MiXCR, one entry per CDR3 protein. The top ten hold roughly 6.3% of the sample, which has about 1.4 million distinct CDR3 sequences, approximately 59% seen once.

V and J are TRBV27 and TRBJ2-7, with TRBD1 identical over 12 bases. The sequence derives from a man younger than 30 in good health. Sequencing was performed on blood. CDR3 amino acids: CASRGQGAGNEQYF. The DNA of the CDR3 is TGTGCCAGCAGGGGACAGGGGGCTGGAAACGAGCAGTACTTC.